This record looks at one T cell receptor (beta chain) sequence and its context. The entry originates in a study of blood T cell repertoires in COVID-19. Only in-frame clones appear in the TCRdb table, and some are missing; sequencing was by immunoSEQ multiplex PCR. The table has 150,000 to 200,000 clones, over 70% seen once. V lost 4 bases to trimming and J lost 2 bases, with 12 bases between them. The CDR3 contains 14 residues. Germline V CDR1 and CDR2: LNHDA, SQIVND (reference sequence). The specimen was PBMCs or T cells enriched from blood (not recorded which). The rearrangement uses TRBV19 and TRBJ2-7, with a tentative D call TRBD2 (6 bases). This sequence was found in a man between 50 and 59 years old who had recovered from COVID-19. This chain's CDR3 is CASSRPGLPYEQYF. The CDR3 region has the DNA TGTGCCAGTAGTAGACCGGGACTGCCCTACGAGCAGTACTTC.